This T cell receptor beta chain comes out of a study of cytomegalovirus exposure and HLA in healthy donors. As regards this clone: Its antigen is as yet unknown.

Researchers ran the PCR with 60 Vbeta and 13 Jbeta primers. The data were produced by immunoSEQ multiplex PCR, yet TCRdb's version contains in-frame clones alone and is incomplete. Here the sample spans approximately 89,000 clones, 76% being singletons. V gave up 6 bases and J gave up 2 bases; unmatched junction bases: 7. The CDR3 sequence is 14 residues long. Germline-derived CDR1 and CDR2 are SQVTM and ANQGSEA. Findings and caveats of the study: Altogether, 150 or so TCR beta chains were recorded as cytomegalovirus-associated. By HLA locus, TCR association rates varied in a later analysis, with DRB1 showing the most and HLA-C the fewest. Several of the most significant clusters appeared linked to common viral pathogens, based on a later analysis. Earlier analysis found most TCR beta V segments productive about 87% or about 30% of the time.

What was sequenced was PBMCs. This chain links TRBV29-1 with TRBJ1-3; 7 bases match TRBD1. The TCR was taken from a male donor in good health and CMV-seronegative. CDR3 DNA sequence: TGCAGCGTATGGTTACAGGGGACTGGAAACACCATATATTTT. Translation: CSVWLQGTGNTIYF.